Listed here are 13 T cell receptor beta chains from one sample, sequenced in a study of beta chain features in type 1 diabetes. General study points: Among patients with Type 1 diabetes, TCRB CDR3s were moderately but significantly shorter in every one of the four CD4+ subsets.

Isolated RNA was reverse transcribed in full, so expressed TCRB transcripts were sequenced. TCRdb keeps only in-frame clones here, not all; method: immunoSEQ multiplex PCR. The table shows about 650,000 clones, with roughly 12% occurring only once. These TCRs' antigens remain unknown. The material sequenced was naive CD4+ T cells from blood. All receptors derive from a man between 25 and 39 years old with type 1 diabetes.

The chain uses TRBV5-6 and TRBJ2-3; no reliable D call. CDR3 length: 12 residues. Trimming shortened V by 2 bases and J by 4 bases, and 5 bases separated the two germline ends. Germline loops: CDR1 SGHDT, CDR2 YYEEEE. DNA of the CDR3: TGTGCCAGCAGCTTTGCTCCAGATACGCAGTATTTT. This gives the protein CASSFAPDTQYF.

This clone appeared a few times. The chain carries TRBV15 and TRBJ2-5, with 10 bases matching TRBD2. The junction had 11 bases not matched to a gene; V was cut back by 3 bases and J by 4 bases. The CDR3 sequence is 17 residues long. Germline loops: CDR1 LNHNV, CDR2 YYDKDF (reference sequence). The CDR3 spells CATSSSTSGHFLETQYF. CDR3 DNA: TGTGCCACCAGCAGTTCGACTAGCGGGCATTTTTTAGAGACCCAGTACTTC.

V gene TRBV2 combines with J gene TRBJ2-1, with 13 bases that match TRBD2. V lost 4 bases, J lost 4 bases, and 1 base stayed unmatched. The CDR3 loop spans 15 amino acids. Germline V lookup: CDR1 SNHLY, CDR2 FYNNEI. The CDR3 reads CASSGLAGGYNEQFF. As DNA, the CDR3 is TGTGCCAGCAGTGGACTAGCGGGGGGATACAATGAGCAGTTCTTC.

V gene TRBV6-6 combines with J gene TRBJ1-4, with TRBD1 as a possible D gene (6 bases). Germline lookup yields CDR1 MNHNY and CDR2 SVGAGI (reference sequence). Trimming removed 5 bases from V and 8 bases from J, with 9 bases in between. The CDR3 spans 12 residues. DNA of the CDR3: TGTGCCAGCAGTCAGGGGTACGAAAAACTGTTTTTT. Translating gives CASSQGYEKLFF.

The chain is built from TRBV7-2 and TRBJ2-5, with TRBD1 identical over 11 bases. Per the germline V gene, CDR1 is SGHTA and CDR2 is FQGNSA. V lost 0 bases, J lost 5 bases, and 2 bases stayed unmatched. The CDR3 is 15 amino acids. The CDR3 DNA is TGTGCCAGCAGCTTAGCGGGGACAGGGGGTGAGACCCAGTACTTC. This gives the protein CASSLAGTGGETQYF.

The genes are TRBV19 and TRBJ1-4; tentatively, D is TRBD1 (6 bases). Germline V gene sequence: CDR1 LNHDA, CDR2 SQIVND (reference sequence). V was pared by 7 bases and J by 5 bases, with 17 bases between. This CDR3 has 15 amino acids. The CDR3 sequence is CASKPDGGGNEKLFF. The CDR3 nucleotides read TGTGCCAGTAAACCCGACGGAGGGGGAAATGAAAAACTGTTTTTT.

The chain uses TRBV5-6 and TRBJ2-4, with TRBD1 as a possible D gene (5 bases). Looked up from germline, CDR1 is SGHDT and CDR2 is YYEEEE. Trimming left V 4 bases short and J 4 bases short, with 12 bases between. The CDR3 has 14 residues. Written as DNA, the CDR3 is TGTGCCAGCAGCAAGAGACAGCCGAAAAACATTCAGTACTTC. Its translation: CASSKRQPKNIQYF.

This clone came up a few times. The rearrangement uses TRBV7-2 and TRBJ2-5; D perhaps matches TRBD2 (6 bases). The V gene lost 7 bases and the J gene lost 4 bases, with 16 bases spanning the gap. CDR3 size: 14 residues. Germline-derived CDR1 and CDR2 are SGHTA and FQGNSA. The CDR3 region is CASTLLTGGETQYF. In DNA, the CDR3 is TGTGCCAGCACCCTATTAACCGGGGGAGAGACCCAGTACTTC.

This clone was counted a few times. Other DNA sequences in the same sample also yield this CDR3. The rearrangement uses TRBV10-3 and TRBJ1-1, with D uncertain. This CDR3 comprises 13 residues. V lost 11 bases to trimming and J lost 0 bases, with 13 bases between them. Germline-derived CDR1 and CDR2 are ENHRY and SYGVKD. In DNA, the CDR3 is TGTGCCTCCCGCGGAGGGATGAACACTGAAGCTTTCTTT. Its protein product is CASRGGMNTEAFF.

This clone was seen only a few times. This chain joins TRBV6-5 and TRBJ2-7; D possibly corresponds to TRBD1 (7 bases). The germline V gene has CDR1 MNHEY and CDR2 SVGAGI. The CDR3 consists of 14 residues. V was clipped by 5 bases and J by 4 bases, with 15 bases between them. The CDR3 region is CASSDREEWYEQYF. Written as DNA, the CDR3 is TGTGCCAGCAGTGACAGGGAGGAATGGTACGAGCAGTACTTC.

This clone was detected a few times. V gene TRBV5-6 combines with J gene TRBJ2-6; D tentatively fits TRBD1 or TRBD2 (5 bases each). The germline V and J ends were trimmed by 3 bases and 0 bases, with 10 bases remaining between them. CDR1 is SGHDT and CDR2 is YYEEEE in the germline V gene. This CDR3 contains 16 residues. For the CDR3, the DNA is TGTGCCAGCAGCTCCCTGGGGGACTCTGGGGCCAACGTCCTGACTTTC. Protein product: CASSSLGDSGANVLTF.

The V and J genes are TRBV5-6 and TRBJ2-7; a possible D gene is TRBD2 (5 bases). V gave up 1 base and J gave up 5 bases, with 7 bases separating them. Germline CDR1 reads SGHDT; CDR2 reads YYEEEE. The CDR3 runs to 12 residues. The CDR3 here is CASSLMRDEQYF. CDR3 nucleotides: TGTGCCAGCAGCTTGATGAGGGACGAGCAGTACTTC.

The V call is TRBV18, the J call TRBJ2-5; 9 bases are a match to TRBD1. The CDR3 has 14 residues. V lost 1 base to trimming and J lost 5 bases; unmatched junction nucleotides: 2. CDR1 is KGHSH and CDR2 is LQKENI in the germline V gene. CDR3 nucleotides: TGTGCCAGCTCACCACTGGGACAGGGTGAGACCCAGTACTTC. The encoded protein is CASSPLGQGETQYF.